This TCR beta chain was sequenced during a study of blood T cell repertoires in COVID-19. Overall study: Samples representing acute and convalescent COVID-19 were sourced from the United States, Italy and Spain. T cells, B-cell-depleted T cells, or PBMCs supplied cDNA or gDNA.

V lost 2 bases to trimming and J lost 9 bases; unmatched junction nucleotides: 1. The CDR3 loop spans 12 amino acids. From germline, CDR1 is MNHEY and CDR2 SVGAGI. The assay was immunoSEQ multiplex PCR, and TCRdb's table has in-frame clones only and misses some. The table includes 200,000 to 250,000 clones, 83% detected once. Donors were grouped by their self-reported clinical history. This clone was picked up one time. The receptor's source is a woman between 45 and 65 years old who had been exposed to COVID-19. J is TRBJ2-1 and V is TRBV6-5; 7 nucleotides align to TRBD1. The sequenced material came from PBMCs or T cells enriched from blood (not recorded which). DNA of the CDR3: TGTGCCAGCAGTTACAAGGGGGCTGAGCAGTTCTTC. It yields the protein CASSYKGAEQFF.